Each of the 13 T cell receptor beta chains below was sequenced from the same sample in a study of Graves' ophthalmopathy and Graves' hyperthyroidism. Scientists amplified the TCR beta CDR3 regions from RNA transcripts. First-round RT-PCR employed HTBI primers, with a second-round multiplex PCR after it. TCRdb recomputed calls from the multiplex PCR reads with MiXCR, one row per CDR3 protein. The profile shows about 590,000 distinct CDR3 sequences, roughly 39% of them singletons. The material sequenced was peripheral blood or thyroid tissue (not recorded which). These receptors were collected from an adult man with Graves' hyperthyroidism.

In this sample, this clonotype turned up many times. The genes are TRBV9 and TRBJ2-7, with D possibly being TRBD2 (6 bases). The CDR3 runs 18 residues. Germline V CDR1 and CDR2: SGDLS, YYNGEE. Trimming removed 2 bases at V and 0 bases at J, with 21 bases between. The CDR3 bases are TGTGCCAGCAGCGTTGGTGTAGGGTTGGGACTCGGCTCCTACGAGCAGTACTTC. It encodes CASSVGVGLGLGSYEQYF.

V and J are TRBV7-2 and TRBJ2-2; tentative D call: TRBD1 (5 bases). This CDR3 is 15 amino acids long. Per the germline V gene, CDR1 is SGHTA and CDR2 is FQGNSA. The DNA for the CDR3 is TGTGCTAGAGCCTCCATGACAGCGAACACCGGGGAGCTGTTTTTT. Protein product: CARASMTANTGELFF.

This clonotype was observed once. The rearrangement joins TRBV15 to TRBJ1-2; TRBD1 matches 8 bases. Germline V gene lookup returns CDR1 LNHNV and CDR2 YYDKDF (reference sequence). Unmatched junction bases numbered 12, after V lost 4 bases and J lost 5 bases. This CDR3 contains 16 residues. In DNA form, the CDR3 reads TGTGCCACCAGCACAGGGGGCCATCCGATCGTATATGGCTACACCTTC. The encoded protein is CATSTGGHPIVYGYTF.

This clonotype was observed many times. The CDR3, as DNA: TGTGCCAGCAGCTCGGAAACAGGGGGCACCTACGAGCAGTACTTC. Protein product: CASSSETGGTYEQYF. The V and J genes are TRBV7-8 and TRBJ2-7; 9 bases are a match to TRBD1. V lost 4 bases, J lost 2 bases, and 6 bases stayed unmatched. CDR1 is SGHVS and CDR2 is FQNEAQ in the germline V gene. The CDR3 consists of 15 residues.

This clonotype was picked up one time. The chain combines TRBV10-1 with TRBJ2-4; 11 bases map to TRBD2. The CDR3 loop spans 18 amino acids. CDR1 and CDR2 (germline): WNHNN, SYGVQD (reference sequence). V lost 7 bases, J lost 4 bases, and 15 bases stayed unmatched. In DNA, the CDR3 is TGCGCCAGCACCTGGGACAGGGAGGGACTAGCGGCTAAAAACATTCAGTACTTC. It specifies CASTWDREGLAAKNIQYF.

The chain is built from TRBV29-1 and TRBJ2-2; 9 nucleotides match TRBD1. Germline V gene lookup returns CDR1 SQVTM and CDR2 ANQGSEA. V lost 6 bases and J lost 6; bases outside the gene matches: 11. The CDR3 extends over 15 amino acids. This CDR3 reads CSVPTGTGSPGELFF. CDR3 in DNA: TGCAGCGTCCCTACCGGGACAGGGTCGCCCGGGGAGCTGTTTTTT.

This clonotype was detected once. The CDR3 does not end in the conserved phenylalanine or tryptophan, so this is likely a read error. The CDR3 is CASNRDATGELFS. CDR3 coding DNA: TGTGCCAGCAATAGGGACGCCACCGGGGAGCTGTTTTCT. The chain carries TRBV2 and TRBJ2-2; D might be TRBD1 or TRBD2, each matching 5 bases. V was pared by 7 bases and J by 4 bases, with 10 bases between. In germline, CDR1 is SNHLY, CDR2 FYNNEI. The CDR3 extends over 13 amino acids.

The chain couples TRBV25-1 to TRBJ2-7; TRBD2 matches at 13 bases. V lost 4 bases, J lost 4 bases, and 16 bases stayed unmatched. CDR3 length: 19 amino acids. Germline values: CDR1 MGHDK, CDR2 SYGVNS. Here the CDR3 reads CASSGQAVSGLAGVYEQYF. The CDR3 bases are TGTGCCAGCAGTGGACAGGCAGTCAGCGGACTAGCGGGAGTTTACGAGCAGTACTTC.

The table lists this clonotype with a few counts. In DNA form, the CDR3 reads TGCGCCAGCAGCTTGGGGACAGGGGGCGATTTTCAGCCCCAGCATTTT. As protein: CASSLGTGGDFQPQHF. The chain is built from TRBV5-1 and TRBJ1-5; TRBD1 agrees at 11 bases. The germline gives CDR1 SGHRS, CDR2 YFSETQ. The CDR3 has 16 amino acids. The trim removed 0 bases at V and 6 bases at J, leaving 5 bases unmatched. The whole variable domain, filled in from reference TRBV5-1 and TRBJ1-5, reads KAGVTQTPRYLIKTRGQQVTLSCSPISGHRSVSWYQQTPGQGLQFLFEYFSETQRNKGNFPGRFSGRQFSNSRSEMNVSTLELGDSALYLCASSLGTGGDFQPQHFGDGTRLSIL.

The chain couples TRBV29-1 to TRBJ2-5; perhaps D is TRBD1 or TRBD2 (5 bases each). Looked up from germline, CDR1 is SQVTM and CDR2 is ANQGSEA. Trimming took 7 bases from V and 5 from J, leaving 20 bases between them. This CDR3 has 14 residues. CDR3 in DNA: TGCAGCGCCCGGGACGGGGCATCTTTGGAGACCCAGTACTTC. Its protein is CSARDGASLETQYF.

The V call is TRBV14, the J call TRBJ2-5, with 9 bases lining up with TRBD1. This CDR3 comprises 15 residues. Germline values: CDR1 SGHDN, CDR2 FVKESK. The junction had 12 bases not matched to a gene; V was cut back by 8 bases and J by 5 bases. In nucleotides, the CDR3 is TGTGCCAGCTCACCATCGGGACAGGGCGGGGAGACCCAGTACTTC. This gives the protein CASSPSGQGGETQYF.

A word on this clonotype: This could be a read error, since a much larger clone is one nucleotide away. The genes are TRBV5-4 and TRBJ1-2; no clear D gene. V was cut by 3 bases and J by 2 bases, with 17 bases left in between. CDR1 and CDR2 (germline): SGHNT, YYREEE (reference sequence). This CDR3 is 16 amino acids long. CDR3 region: CASSSAGVRANYGYTF. As DNA, the CDR3 is TGTGCCAGCAGCTCGGCGGGTGTCAGAGCAAACTATGGCTACACCTTC. The full variable domain, completed using reference TRBV5-4 and TRBJ1-2, is ETGVTQSPTHLIKTRGQQVTLRCSSQSGHNTVSWYQQALGQGPQFIFQYYREEENGRGNFPPRFSGLQFPNYSSELNVNALELDDSALYLCASSSAGVRANYGYTFGSGTRLTVV.

This clonotype was detected many times. The chain has TRBV5-6 and TRBJ1-2; D is possibly TRBD1 (6 bases). Trimming removed 4 bases at V and 8 bases at J, with 21 bases between. Per germline, CDR1 SGHDT and CDR2 YYEEEE. This CDR3 has 15 residues. This chain's CDR3 is CASSHNLYGQKGYTF. CDR3 DNA: TGTGCCAGCAGCCATAACCTTTATGGACAGAAAGGCTACACCTTC.